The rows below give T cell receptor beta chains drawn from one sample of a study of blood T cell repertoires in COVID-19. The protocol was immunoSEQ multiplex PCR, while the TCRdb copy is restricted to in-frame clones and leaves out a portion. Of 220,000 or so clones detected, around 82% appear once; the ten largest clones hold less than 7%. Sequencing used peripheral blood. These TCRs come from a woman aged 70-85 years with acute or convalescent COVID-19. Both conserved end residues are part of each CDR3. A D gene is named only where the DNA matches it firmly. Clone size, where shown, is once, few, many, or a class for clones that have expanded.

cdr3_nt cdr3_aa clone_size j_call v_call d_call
TGTGCCATCAGTGAGAACCAGGGGGTAGAAAAACTGTTTTTT CAISENQGVEKLFF - TRBJ1-4 TRBV10-3 TRBD1
TGTGCCAGCAGCTTGTTGGCAGGGGACCAAGAGACCCAGTACTTC CASSLLAGDQETQYF - TRBJ2-5 TRBV7-9 -
TGTGCCAGCAGTTACTCGGGGGGACTTGCGTCCTACGAGCAGTACTTC CASSYSGGLASYEQYF - TRBJ2-7 TRBV6-5 -
TGTGCCAGCAGTTTACTAGCAGAGAATGAAAAACTGTTTTTT CASSLLAENEKLFF - TRBJ1-4 TRBV28 -
TGTGCCAGCAGCATAAGCGGTTCAAGCACAGATACGCAGTATTTT CASSISGSSTDTQYF - TRBJ2-3 TRBV7-2 -
TGTGCCAGCAGTGAATTGTGGGACAGGGCATATTCACCCCTCCACTTT CASSELWDRAYSPLHF - TRBJ1-6 TRBV6-1 TRBD1
TGTGCCAGCAGGGACAGGGGAGAAGCTTTCTTT CASRDRGEAFF few TRBJ1-1 TRBV2 TRBD1
TGCAGTGCTAGTAAGTTCGGACAGCCGGATCAAGAGACCCAGTACTTC CSASKFGQPDQETQYF once TRBJ2-5 TRBV20-1 -
TGTGCCAGCAGCTTAGGTGGGAGCCAAACCGAGACCCAGTACTTC CASSLGGSQTETQYF - TRBJ2-5 TRBV7-7 -
TGTGCCTGGAGTCGAGAGGGGGCGAGGGAGCAGTACTTC CAWSREGAREQYF - TRBJ2-7 TRBV30 TRBD1
TGTGCCAGCAGTTTGAGACAGGGGGCACTGTACACTGAAGCTTTCTTT CASSLRQGALYTEAFF - TRBJ1-1 TRBV27 TRBD1
TGTGCCAGCAGCCAAGGGGGGGGAATGAACACTGAAGCTTTCTTT CASSQGGGMNTEAFF once TRBJ1-1 TRBV3-1/TRBV3-2 -
TGTGCCAGCAGCGCCACCGGGGTTCCTAACGATACGCAGTATTTT CASSATGVPNDTQYF - TRBJ2-3 TRBV7-2 -
TGTGCCTGGAGTGTCTGGCAGGACACCTCCACCATATATTTT CAWSVWQDTSTIYF - TRBJ1-3 TRBV30 -
TGCGCCAGCAGTCAACCTGTGACTAGCGGGATCAACAATGAGCAGTTCTTC CASSQPVTSGINNEQFF - TRBJ2-1 TRBV23-1 TRBD2
TGTGCCAGCAGTCCTGGGACATACCAAGAGACCCAGTACTTC CASSPGTYQETQYF - TRBJ2-5 TRBV6-6 -
TGCGCCAGCAAGACAGAACCCGGGTCCCTCGAAGAGTACAATGAGCAGTTCTTC CASKTEPGSLEEYNEQFF - TRBJ2-1 TRBV10-1 -
TGTGCCAGCAACCTGGACAGGGGCGGCAATCAGCCCCAGCATTTT CASNLDRGGNQPQHF - TRBJ1-5 TRBV6-5 TRBD1
TGTGCCATCAGTGAAGTGGGAGGATCCTACAATGAGCAGTTCTTC CAISEVGGSYNEQFF - TRBJ2-1 TRBV10-3 -
TGTGCCAGCAGTTTTCCTGGCAGGGGGGTGAATCAGCCCCAGCATTTT CASSFPGRGVNQPQHF - TRBJ1-5 TRBV28 TRBD1
TGTGCCAGCAGTAGATACCGGGAAGCTGGCTACACCTTC CASSRYREAGYTF - TRBJ1-2 TRBV28 -
TGTGCCAGCAGCCAAACAGGGAATCAGCCCCAGCATTTT CASSQTGNQPQHF - TRBJ1-5 TRBV3-1/TRBV3-2 -
TGCGCCAGCAGCTTGCCAGGGGGCTACAACACTGAAGCTTTCTTT CASSLPGGYNTEAFF - TRBJ1-1 TRBV5-1 TRBD1